This T cell receptor beta chain was observed in a study of blood T cell repertoires in COVID-19 (TCRdb year 2020). A note on the overall study: Collaborator samples came from the United States, Italy and Spain and covered acute and convalescent phases of COVID-19. The material from the prospective study consisted of cDNA or gDNA derived from T cells, B-cell-depleted T cells, or PBMCs. Deeply sampled blood TCRbeta repertoires from subjects exposed to, actively infected with, or recovered from COVID-19 were included in the dataset. The repertoires were released in a freely available public database intended as a resource for research on the immune response to SARS-CoV-2. Samples came from the ongoing ImmuneRACE study (first 160 participants) plus 1,254 subjects from 6 global collaborators. Sample metadata almost always included a de-identified subject ID, COVID-19 status, age in years and sex. Where available, HLA class I and class II types were taken from metadata supplied by the sample provider and were not determined by assay-based typing. Findings and caveats that apply to the study as a whole: How much clinical and demographic metadata was included differed by source and by participant, and the metadata was provided uncurated.

TCRbeta CDR3 regions were amplified from genomic DNA using the immunoSEQ Assay, a bias-controlled multiplex PCR. The study's own analysis went as follows. Within the assay, amplification of reference gene primers was used to estimate how many nucleated cells each sample contained. To quantify the absolute abundance of each unique TCRbeta CDR3 rearrangement, sequence reads were collapsed and filtered. For each sample, productive Simpson clonality was calculated by taking the square root of Simpson's diversity index across productive rearrangements. TCRdb holds this immuneACCESS table with in-frame rearrangements only. Some clones are missing; in checked studies, unresolved V genes explain under half, and the rest has no known cause. V, J and clone size derive from that table, while D and trimming were established from the DNA sequence. Across this sample there are 300,000 to 400,000 clones, with roughly 90% seen only once. The leading ten clones occupy around 3% of the sample.

One collaborating source in Seattle enrolled patients during active infection and followed them longitudinally through the course of disease. Each collaborating institution followed its own protocols to collect whole blood in K2EDTA tubes. For TCRbeta analysis, collaborators shipped samples as frozen whole blood, isolated PBMCs, or DNA extracted from either of those sample types. The CDR3 runs 11 residues from the cysteine to the phenylalanine. Left in the record is the CDR3 DNA by itself, 33 bases read in frame from the first base. The junction shows trimming of 5 bases on V and 9 bases on J, plus 8 bases between the germline ends. CDR1 and CDR2 are drawn from the germline V gene: MDHEN, SYDVKM. With regard to this clone: Its antigen is currently not known. No much larger clonotype is one base removed from it; base qualities were not supplied.

The rearranged segments are TRBV28 and TRBJ1-5; the D gene is not confidently resolved. The clonotype originates from a woman in her 30s with COVID-19, enrolled during active disease. Specimen: peripheral blood. The CDR3 is CASSIRGPQHF. The DNA sequence is TGTGCCAGCAGTATACGAGGGCCCCAGCATTTT.